The 28 T cell receptor beta chains in this list originate from one sample, sequenced in a study of T cells in Graves' hyperthyroidism and ophthalmopathy. Researchers took RNA transcripts and amplified the TCR beta CDR3 regions from them. The study used the HTBI primer set for a first-round RT-PCR of the TCR CDR3. TCRdb analysed the multiplex PCR reads with MiXCR anew, one entry per CDR3 protein. This sample yields about 350,000 distinct CDR3 sequences, of which around 18% are seen a single time; around 15% belongs to the top ten. The sample consisted of blood. These receptors were obtained from a woman between 40 and 55 years old with Graves' ophthalmopathy.

This clonotype showed up many times. The J gene is TRBJ1-1, the V gene TRBV19, with 8 bases lining up with TRBD1. Germline loops: CDR1 LNHDA, CDR2 SQIVND (reference sequence). The CDR3 runs to 15 residues. V lost 3 bases and J lost 5; bases outside the gene matches: 8. CDR3 sequence reads: CASSISGQGGTEAFF. The CDR3 DNA is TGTGCCAGTAGTATTTCTGGACAGGGTGGAACTGAAGCTTTCTTT.

The rearrangement uses TRBV10-1 and TRBJ1-2; a possible D gene is TRBD1 (5 bases). The germline CDR1 and CDR2 sequences are WNHNN and SYGVQD (reference sequence). Trimming pared 7 bases from V and 0 bases from J, leaving 27 bases between. The CDR3 is made up of 19 amino acids. The CDR3 reads CASTITHETEGPANYGYTF. CDR3 nucleotide sequence: TGCGCCAGCACCATAACCCACGAGACAGAGGGACCCGCTAACTATGGCTACACCTTC.

This clonotype was recorded a few times. CDR3 in DNA: TGTGCCAGCAGTTACGGGGATTTGCGGTACTACGAGCAGTACTTC. Amino acid sequence: CASSYGDLRYYEQYF. J is TRBJ2-7 and V is TRBV6-2 or TRBV6-3; unclear D gene. Germline CDR1 is MNHEY and CDR2 is SVGEGT. This CDR3 is 15 amino acids long. V dropped 2 bases and J dropped 3 bases, with 14 bases sitting between them.

This clonotype occurred many times. The chain carries TRBV27 and TRBJ2-7; 8 bases align to TRBD1. Germline assignment: CDR1 MNHEY and CDR2 SMNVEV (reference sequence). The CDR3 totals 14 residues. V lost 6 bases, J lost 6 bases, and 10 bases stayed unmatched. Here the CDR3 DNA reads TGTGCCAGCAGCCGACAGGGGTCGTTCGCCGAGCAGTACTTC. Amino acid sequence: CASSRQGSFAEQYF.

This clonotype has at least ten counts. This chain uses TRBV28 with TRBJ2-5, with 14 nucleotides matching TRBD2. The junction had 3 bases not matched to a gene; V was cut back by 5 bases and J by 4 bases. The length of the CDR3 is 15 residues. Germline values: CDR1 MDHEN, CDR2 SYDVKM. CDR3 nucleotides: TGTGCCAGCAGTCCCGGGACTAGCGGGAGAGAGACCCAGTACTTC. It specifies CASSPGTSGRETQYF.

This clonotype was counted at least ten times. The chain employs TRBV12-3 or TRBV12-4 and TRBJ1-5; D might be TRBD1 (5 bases). The CDR3 has 13 residues. The V and J ends lost 3 bases and 7 bases respectively, with 10 bases between them. The CDR3, as DNA: TGTGCCAGCAGTTTGGCAGGGAGCCAGCCCCAGCATTTT. The encoded protein is CASSLAGSQPQHF.

The gene calls are TRBV28 and TRBJ1-5, with TRBD1 matching over 9 bases. Trimming cost V 6 bases and J 5 bases; bases outside gene matches: 8. The CDR3 is 15 amino acids. Germline lookup yields CDR1 MDHEN and CDR2 SYDVKM. As DNA, the CDR3 is TGTGCCAGCAGCCGCGGACAGGGGATATATCAGCCCCAGCATTTT. Protein sequence: CASSRGQGIYQPQHF.

This clonotype was recorded many times. J is TRBJ1-5 and V is TRBV20-1; D is ambiguous. This CDR3 has 14 residues. Germline values: CDR1 DFQATT, CDR2 SNEGSKA (reference sequence). V was pared by 4 bases and J by 6 bases, with 16 bases between. The CDR3 is CSANFGGSPQPQHF. In DNA, the CDR3 is TGCAGTGCTAACTTTGGTGGGTCCCCTCAGCCCCAGCATTTT.

In its sample, this clonotype was seen many times. The DNA for the CDR3 is TGTGCCAGCAGTCCCAGGGGGTTCTATGGCTACACCTTC. It yields the protein CASSPRGFYGYTF. This chain connects TRBV27 to TRBJ1-2, with 7 bases lining up with TRBD1. Germline CDR1 MNHEY, CDR2 SMNVEV (reference sequence). The V gene end was trimmed by 5 bases and the J gene end by 4 bases; junction bases not matched to a gene: 4. This CDR3 has 13 amino acids.

Here the CDR3 reads CASSPYGTSGSADTQYF. The CDR3 DNA reads TGTGCCAGCAGCCCCTACGGAACTAGCGGGAGTGCAGATACGCAGTATTTT. The rearrangement joins TRBV13 to TRBJ2-3; 11 bases agree with TRBD2. The trim removed 5 bases at V and 4 bases at J, leaving 11 bases unmatched. Germline V gene data show CDR1 as PRHDT and CDR2 as FYEKMQ (reference sequence). This CDR3 contains 17 residues.

In this sample, this clonotype turned up many times. V gene TRBV7-2 combines with J gene TRBJ2-7; 10 bases line up with TRBD2. Germline trimming cut 5 bases from V and 2 bases from J; bases unmatched to any gene: 6. This CDR3 comprises 15 residues. The germline V gene encodes CDR1 SGHTA and CDR2 FQGNSA. The CDR3 is CASSRAGGPTYEQYF. CDR3 nucleotide sequence: TGTGCCAGCAGCAGAGCGGGAGGGCCGACCTACGAGCAGTACTTC. Full variable domain (missing parts from reference TRBV7-2 and TRBJ2-7): GAGVSQSPSNKVTEKGKDVELRCDPISGHTALYWYRQSLGQGLEFLIYFQGNSAPDKSGLPSDRFSAERTGGSVSTLTIQRTQQEDSAVYLCASSRAGGPTYEQYFGPGTRLTVT.

This clonotype was counted at least ten times. The V and J genes are TRBV20-1 and TRBJ2-2; D gene uncertain. Trimming removed 3 bases from V and 3 bases from J, with 8 bases in between. The CDR3 is 13 amino acids. Germline V gives CDR1 DFQATT, CDR2 SNEGSKA (reference sequence). CDR3 region: CSASGHYTGELFF. CDR3 sequence (DNA): TGCAGTGCTAGCGGCCATTACACCGGGGAGCTGTTTTTT.

This clonotype was found many times. The chain combines TRBV28 with TRBJ1-1, with D perhaps matching TRBD1 (5 bases). Germline V lookup: CDR1 MDHEN, CDR2 SYDVKM. The CDR3 covers 13 residues. Trimming stripped 8 bases from V and 4 bases from J, with 14 bases between. The CDR3 is CASSSGWSTEAFF. CDR3 DNA sequence: TGTGCCAGCTCCTCAGGGTGGAGCACTGAAGCTTTCTTT.

V usage is TRBV7-2 and J usage is TRBJ2-7; D gene ambiguous. The ends were cut back, 5 bases at V and 0 bases at J, with 11 bases in the middle. The germline V gene encodes CDR1 SGHTA and CDR2 FQGNSA. This CDR3 spans 14 amino acids. CDR3 sequence (DNA): TGTGCCAGCAGCCCGCAGGACCTCTCCTACGAGCAGTACTTC. It is translated as CASSPQDLSYEQYF.

In its sample, this clonotype was seen many times. The CDR3 DNA reads as TGTGCCAGCAGCCACGCAGCGGCGTCGACGTGGGGCTACACCTTC. Translation: CASSHAAASTWGYTF. The chain has TRBV3-1 and TRBJ1-2; D ambiguous. CDR1 is LGHDT, CDR2 YNNKEL, per germline (reference sequence). V lost 3 bases, J lost 8 bases, and 19 bases lay in between. The CDR3 runs to 15 residues.

The chain uses TRBV30 and TRBJ1-2, with TRBD1 identical over 8 bases. Germline V gene data show CDR1 as GTSNPN and CDR2 as SVGIG (reference sequence). This CDR3 spans 16 amino acids. Losses at the gene ends were 2 bases for V and 9 bases for J; bases not matched to a gene: 17. The CDR3 reads CAWSPSGTGLSNSYTF. DNA of the CDR3: TGTGCCTGGAGTCCGTCCGGGACAGGACTATCGAATAGCTACACCTTC.

This clonotype showed up many times. The chain uses TRBV20-1 and TRBJ1-1, with D possibly matching TRBD1 (6 bases). The CDR3 has 15 residues. Germline values: CDR1 DFQATT, CDR2 SNEGSKA (reference sequence). V was trimmed by 1 base and J by 2 bases, leaving 14 bases between them. The CDR3, as DNA: TGCAGTGCTAGAGCTGGGGGGGGGGCCAACACTGAAGCTTTCTTT. Translated: CSARAGGGANTEAFF.

In this sample, this clonotype turned up many times. The rearrangement joins TRBV25-1 to TRBJ1-1, with TRBD1 identical over 7 bases. The J segment lost 0 bases and the V segment lost 6 bases, leaving 4 bases of the junction unmatched. CDR1 and CDR2 from the germline V gene are MGHDK and SYGVNS. The CDR3 loop spans 14 amino acids. Here the CDR3 DNA reads TGTGCCAGCAGCCCAGGGGGGTTGAACACTGAAGCTTTCTTT. Amino acids: CASSPGGLNTEAFF.

This clonotype has ten or more counts. V is TRBV28 and J is TRBJ1-1; D unclear. There are 14 residues in the CDR3. Trimming shortened V by 5 bases and J by 1 base, and 11 bases separated the two germline ends. Per germline, CDR1 MDHEN and CDR2 SYDVKM. For the CDR3, the DNA is TGTGCCAGCAGTCGTACCGCCGCGAACACTGAAGCTTTCTTT. Translation: CASSRTAANTEAFF.

This clonotype was detected ten times or more. The chain combines TRBV28 with TRBJ2-7; 10 nucleotides line up with TRBD2. Germline CDR1 and CDR2: MDHEN and SYDVKM. V shed 2 bases and J 6 bases; nucleotides not matched to a gene: 4. The CDR3 has 14 residues. CDR3 sequence (DNA): TGTGCCAGCAGTTTAAGGGTAGCGGGAGGCGAGCAGTACTTC. Translating gives CASSLRVAGGEQYF.

This clonotype was detected many times. The V and J genes are TRBV20-1 and TRBJ2-7; 11 bases align to TRBD2. The CDR3 loop spans 11 amino acids. Germline lookup yields CDR1 DFQATT and CDR2 SNEGSKA (reference sequence). The CDR3 DNA reads as TGCAGACTAGCGGGAGCATCCGAGCAGTACTTC. It is translated as CRLAGASEQYF.

The V gene is TRBV6-2 or TRBV6-3, the J gene TRBJ1-3; D is unresolved. Germline V gives CDR1 MNHEY, CDR2 SVGEGT. V lost 6 bases to trimming and J lost 0 bases, with 15 bases between them. The CDR3 is 16 amino acids. The CDR3 DNA reads TGTGCCAGCAGAACCACGGAGTCGTACTCTGGAAACACCATATATTTT. Protein product: CASRTTESYSGNTIYF.

This clonotype was seen many times. The chain carries TRBV19 and TRBJ1-1; D gene ambiguous. The CDR3 is made up of 15 amino acids. Germline-derived CDR1 and CDR2 are LNHDA and SQIVND (reference sequence). V lost 3 bases and J lost 6, with 17 bases in between. The CDR3 region is CASSMWDTRPPEAFF. Written as DNA, the CDR3 is TGTGCCAGTAGTATGTGGGATACAAGACCCCCTGAAGCTTTCTTT.

This clonotype came up many times. The chain carries TRBV12-3 or TRBV12-4 and TRBJ2-7; D might be TRBD2 (6 bases). This CDR3 has 16 residues. V lost 6 bases to trimming and J lost 0 bases, with 18 bases between them. CDR3: CASRLEGISSSYEQYF. For the CDR3, the DNA is TGTGCCAGCAGGCTGGAGGGGATCTCAAGCTCCTACGAGCAGTACTTC.

The chain employs TRBV6-1 and TRBJ2-5, with D possibly TRBD2 on 5 matching bases. Looked up from germline, CDR1 is MNHNS and CDR2 is SASEGT. This CDR3 comprises 13 residues. The V end lost 6 bases, the J end lost 5 bases, and 13 bases lay between the germline ends. Written as DNA, the CDR3 is TGTGCCAGCAGGCCGGACGGCGGGGAGACCCAGTACTTC. Encoded protein: CASRPDGGETQYF.

Ten or more counts support this clonotype. The chain uses TRBV30 and TRBJ1-5, with D perhaps TRBD1 (6 bases). Trimming took 1 base from V and 3 from J, leaving 22 bases between them. This CDR3 spans 18 amino acids. From germline, CDR1 is GTSNPN and CDR2 SVGIG (reference sequence). The CDR3 region is CAWSAAFTGLVNNQPQHF. CDR3 DNA: TGTGCCTGGAGTGCAGCATTCACAGGGTTGGTGAACAATCAGCCCCAGCATTTT.

This clonotype was recorded many times. This chain links TRBV7-9 with TRBJ1-2; D not certain. This CDR3 contains 14 residues. Germline V CDR1 and CDR2: SEHNR, FQNEAQ (reference sequence). The V and J ends lost 1 base and 2 bases respectively, with 8 bases between them. This CDR3 is CASSLDGINYGYTF. The CDR3 DNA is TGTGCCAGCAGCTTAGATGGGATAAACTATGGCTACACCTTC.

This clonotype was detected many times. This chain uses TRBV10-2 with TRBJ2-7; TRBD1 agrees at 8 bases. Germline-derived CDR1 and CDR2 are WSHSY and SAAADI. CDR3 length equals 12 residues. The V segment lost 7 bases and the J segment 6 bases; nucleotides outside the gene matches: 5. CDR3 amino acids: CASTQGAREQYF. DNA for the CDR3: TGCGCCAGCACGCAGGGGGCCCGCGAGCAGTACTTC.